What follows describes a single T cell receptor (beta chain). This record belongs to a study of blood T cell repertoires in COVID-19. Turning to the study itself: Acute and convalescent COVID-19 samples came from the United States, Italy and Spain.

The ends lost 3 bases at V and 8 bases at J; junction bases unmatched: 7. The V gene's germline CDR1 is KGHDR and CDR2 SFDVKD. The CDR3 sequence is 14 residues long. Source study methods: Estimated nucleated cell counts came from reference gene primer amplification. Here immunoSEQ multiplex PCR was the method, and the copy in TCRdb shows in-frame clones only, minus some. D and trimming come from the DNA, and the V and J calls and clone size come from that table. The sample holds roughly 250,000 clones; 90% are singletons and the top ten take 3.7%. This clonotype was obtained from a woman between 40 and 55 years old with acute or convalescent COVID-19. The V gene is TRBV24-1, the J gene TRBJ1-2; 8 nucleotides line up with TRBD1. Sequencing input: peripheral blood. The CDR3 DNA reads as TGTGCCACCAGTGATCGATCAGGGGGCTGGGGCTACACCTTC. Protein product: CATSDRSGGWGYTF.